The 2 T cell receptor beta chains in this list originate from one sample, sequenced in a study of CD8 T cells in ankylosing spondylitis. Each CDR3 protein is one row after TCRdb ran MiXCR on the 5' RACE reads. Here the sample spans about 320,000 distinct CDR3 sequences, around a tenth being singletons. The specimen sequenced was blood, either unsorted or a sorted T cell fraction (not recorded which). The receptors derive from a female donor with ankylosing spondylitis or in good health (not recorded which).

This chain joins TRBV7-6 and TRBJ1-1; D may be TRBD1 (6 bases). The CDR3 runs to 15 residues. The germline CDR1 and CDR2 sequences are SGHVS and FNYEAQ. Trimming took off 4 bases at V and 3 bases at J, with 15 bases between the two ends. CDR3 coding DNA: TGTGCCAGCAGCTCCGACGGGGGGGGCCACACTGAAGCTTTCTTT. As protein: CASSSDGGGHTEAFF.

This clonotype was counted ten times or more. V usage is TRBV18 and J usage is TRBJ2-7; 7 nucleotides line up with TRBD1. The ends lost 3 bases at V and 7 bases at J; junction bases unmatched: 9. The germline V gene encodes CDR1 KGHSH and CDR2 LQKENI. The CDR3 covers 14 residues. Here the CDR3 reads CASSPDRPLGEQYF. In nucleotides, the CDR3 is TGTGCCAGCTCACCGGACAGGCCCCTTGGAGAGCAGTACTTC.